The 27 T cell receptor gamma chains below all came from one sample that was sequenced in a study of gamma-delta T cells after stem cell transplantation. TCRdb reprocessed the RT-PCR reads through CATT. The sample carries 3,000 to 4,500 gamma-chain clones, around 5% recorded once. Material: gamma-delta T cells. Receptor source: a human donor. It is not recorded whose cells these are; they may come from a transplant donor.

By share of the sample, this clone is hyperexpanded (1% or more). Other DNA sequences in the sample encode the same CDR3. DNA of the CDR3: TGTGCCACCTGGGACAGGCGAGATTATAAGAAACTCTTT. Protein sequence: CATWDRRDYKKLF. The gene calls are TRGV3 and TRGJ1 or TRGJ2. This CDR3 is built from 13 residues. The V segment lost 0 bases and the J segment 5 bases; nucleotides outside the gene matches: 4. Germline-derived CDR1 and CDR2 are VTNTFY and YDVSTARD (reference sequence).

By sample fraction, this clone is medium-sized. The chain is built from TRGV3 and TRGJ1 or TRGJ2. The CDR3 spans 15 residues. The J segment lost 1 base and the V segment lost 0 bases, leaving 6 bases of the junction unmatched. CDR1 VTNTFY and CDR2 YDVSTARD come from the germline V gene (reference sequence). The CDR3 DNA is TGTGCCACCTGGGACAGGCGACGTAATTATTATAAGAAACTCTTT. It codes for CATWDRRRNYYKKLF.

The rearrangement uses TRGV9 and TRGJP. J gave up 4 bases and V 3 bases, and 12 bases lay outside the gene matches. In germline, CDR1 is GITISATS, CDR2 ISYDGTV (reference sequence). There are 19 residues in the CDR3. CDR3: CALWEPRADQELGKKIKVF. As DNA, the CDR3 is TGTGCCTTGTGGGAGCCCCGTGCGGATCAAGAGTTGGGCAAAAAAATCAAGGTATTT.

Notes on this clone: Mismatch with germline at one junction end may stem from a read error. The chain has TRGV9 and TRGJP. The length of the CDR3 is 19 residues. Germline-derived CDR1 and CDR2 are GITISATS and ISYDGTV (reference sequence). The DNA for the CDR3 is TGTGCCTTGTGGGAGGTGTCTAACGGGCAACAGTTGGGCAAAAAAATCAAGGTATTT. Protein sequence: CALWEVSNGQQLGKKIKVF.

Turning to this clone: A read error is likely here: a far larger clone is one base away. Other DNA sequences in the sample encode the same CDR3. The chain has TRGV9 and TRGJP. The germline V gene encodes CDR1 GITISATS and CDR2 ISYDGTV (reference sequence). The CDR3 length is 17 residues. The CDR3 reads CALWETLSELGKKIKVF. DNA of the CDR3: TGTGCCCTGTGGGAGACCCTCTCCGAGTTGGGCAAAAAAATCAAGGTATTT.

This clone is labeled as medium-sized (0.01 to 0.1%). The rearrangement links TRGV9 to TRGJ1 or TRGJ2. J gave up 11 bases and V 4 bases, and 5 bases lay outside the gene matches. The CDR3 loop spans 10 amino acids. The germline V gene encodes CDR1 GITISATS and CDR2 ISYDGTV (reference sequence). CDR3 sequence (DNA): TGTGCCTTGTGGGATATTGAGAAACTCTTT. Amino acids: CALWDIEKLF.

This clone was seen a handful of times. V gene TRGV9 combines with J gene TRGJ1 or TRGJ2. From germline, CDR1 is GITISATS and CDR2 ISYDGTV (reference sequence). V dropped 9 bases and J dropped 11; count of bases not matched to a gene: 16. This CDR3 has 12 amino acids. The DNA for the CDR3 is TGTGCCTTGCGAGGAGGACGGGGGGAGAAACTCTTT. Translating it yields CALRGGRGEKLF.

The CDR3 DNA follows: TGTGCCACCTGGGACAGACATAAGAAACTCTTT. Translated: CATWDRHKKLF. The chain is built from TRGV2 and TRGJ1 or TRGJ2. The germline V gene encodes CDR1 EGSNGY and CDR2 YDSYNSKV. Trimming removed 3 bases from V and 8 bases from J; junction bases left unmatched: 4. The CDR3 has 11 residues.

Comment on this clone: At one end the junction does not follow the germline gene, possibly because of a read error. Written as DNA, the CDR3 is TGCGCCACCTGGGATGTAGAATTGGCCAAGAAACTCTTT. Translated: CATWDVELAKKLF. V and J are TRGV4 and TRGJ1 or TRGJ2. CDR3 length: 13 residues. Germline-derived CDR1 and CDR2 are EGSTGY and YDSYTSSV.

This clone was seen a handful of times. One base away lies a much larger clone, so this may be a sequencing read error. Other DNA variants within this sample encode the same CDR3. The CDR3 reads CALWEGRKKLF. The CDR3, as DNA: TGTGCCCTGTGGGAGGGCCGTAAGAAACTCTTT. The rearrangement uses TRGV9 and TRGJ1 or TRGJ2. Germline assignment: CDR1 GITISATS and CDR2 ISYDGTV (reference sequence). CDR3 length: 11 amino acids.

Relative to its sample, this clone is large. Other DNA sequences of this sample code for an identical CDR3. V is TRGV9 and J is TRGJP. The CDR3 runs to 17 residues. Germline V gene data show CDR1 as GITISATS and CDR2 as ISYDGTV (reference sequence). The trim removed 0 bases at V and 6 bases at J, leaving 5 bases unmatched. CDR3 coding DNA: TGTGCCTTGTGGGAGGTGATAAGAGAGTTGGGCAAAAAAATCAAGGTATTT. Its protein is CALWEVIRELGKKIKVF.

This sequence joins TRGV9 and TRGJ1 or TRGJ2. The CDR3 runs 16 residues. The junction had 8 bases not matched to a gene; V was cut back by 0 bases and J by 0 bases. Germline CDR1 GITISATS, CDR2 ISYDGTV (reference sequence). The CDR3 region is CALWEVQPPNYYKKLF. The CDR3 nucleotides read TGTGCCTTGTGGGAGGTGCAGCCCCCGAATTATTATAAGAAACTCTTT.

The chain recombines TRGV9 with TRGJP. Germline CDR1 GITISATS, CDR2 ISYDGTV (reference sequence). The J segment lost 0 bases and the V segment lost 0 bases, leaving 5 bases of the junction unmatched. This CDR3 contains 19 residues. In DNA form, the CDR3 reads TGTGCCTTGTGGGAGGTGCACGATGGGCAAGAGTTGGGCAAAAAAATCAAGGTATTT. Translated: CALWEVHDGQELGKKIKVF.

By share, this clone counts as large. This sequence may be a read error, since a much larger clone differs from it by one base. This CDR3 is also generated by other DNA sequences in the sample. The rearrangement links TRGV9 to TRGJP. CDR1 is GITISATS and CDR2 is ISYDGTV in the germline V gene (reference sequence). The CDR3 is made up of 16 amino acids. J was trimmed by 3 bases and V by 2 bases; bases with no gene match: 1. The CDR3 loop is CALWEAQELGKKIKVF. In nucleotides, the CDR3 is TGTGCCTTGTGGGAGGCGCAAGAGTTGGGCAAAAAAATCAAGGTATTT.

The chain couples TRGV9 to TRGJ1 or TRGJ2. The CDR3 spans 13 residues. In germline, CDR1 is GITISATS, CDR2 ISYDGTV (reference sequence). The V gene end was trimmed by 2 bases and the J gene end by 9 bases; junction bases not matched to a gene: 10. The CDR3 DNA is TGTGCCTTGTGGGAGGCGGCCTCCGGTAAGAAACTCTTT. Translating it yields CALWEAASGKKLF.

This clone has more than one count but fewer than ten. The CDR3 sequence: CALWEVHEGRGKKLF. CDR3 coding DNA: TGTGCCTTGTGGGAGGTGCACGAGGGGCGCGGAAAGAAACTCTTT. The rearrangement uses TRGV9 and TRGJ1 or TRGJ2. J was trimmed by 10 bases and V by 0 bases; bases with no gene match: 15. The CDR3 covers 15 residues. Germline loops: CDR1 GITISATS, CDR2 ISYDGTV (reference sequence).

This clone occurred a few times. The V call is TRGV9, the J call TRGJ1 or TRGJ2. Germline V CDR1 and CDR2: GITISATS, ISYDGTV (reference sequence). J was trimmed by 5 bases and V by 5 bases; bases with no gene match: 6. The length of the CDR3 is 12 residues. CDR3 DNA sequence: TGTGCCTTGTGGGGAGAGAATTATAAGAAACTCTTT. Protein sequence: CALWGENYKKLF.

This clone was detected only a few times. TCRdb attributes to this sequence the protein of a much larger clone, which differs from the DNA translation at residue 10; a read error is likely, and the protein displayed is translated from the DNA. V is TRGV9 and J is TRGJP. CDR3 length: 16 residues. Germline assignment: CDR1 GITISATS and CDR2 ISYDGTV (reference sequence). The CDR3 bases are TGTGCCTTGTGGGAGGGTATCAAGTTGAGCAAAAAAATCAAGGTATTT. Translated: CALWEGIKLSKKIKVF.

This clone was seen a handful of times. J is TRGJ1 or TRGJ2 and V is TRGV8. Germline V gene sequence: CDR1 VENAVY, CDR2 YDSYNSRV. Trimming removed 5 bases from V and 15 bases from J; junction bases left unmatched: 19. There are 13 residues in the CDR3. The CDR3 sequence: CATWAPGYYQRLF. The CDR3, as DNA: TGTGCCACCTGGGCCCCAGGTTATTATCAGAGACTCTTT.

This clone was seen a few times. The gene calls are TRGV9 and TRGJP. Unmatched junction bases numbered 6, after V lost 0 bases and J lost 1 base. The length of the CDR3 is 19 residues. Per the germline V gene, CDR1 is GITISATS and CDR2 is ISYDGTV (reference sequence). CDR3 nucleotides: TGTGCCTTGTGGGAGGTGCCAAAAGGGCAAGAGTTGGGCAAAAAAATCAAGGTATTT. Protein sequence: CALWEVPKGQELGKKIKVF.

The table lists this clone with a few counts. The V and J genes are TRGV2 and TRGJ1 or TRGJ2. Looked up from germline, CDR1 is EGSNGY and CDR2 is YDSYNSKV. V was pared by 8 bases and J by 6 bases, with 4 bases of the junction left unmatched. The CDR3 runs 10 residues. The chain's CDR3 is CATFGYKKLF. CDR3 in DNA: TGTGCCACCTTCGGTTATAAGAAACTCTTT.

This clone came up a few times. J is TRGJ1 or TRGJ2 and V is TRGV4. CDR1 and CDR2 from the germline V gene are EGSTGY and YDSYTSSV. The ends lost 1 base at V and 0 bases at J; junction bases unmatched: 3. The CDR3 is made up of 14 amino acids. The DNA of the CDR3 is TGTGCCACCTGGGATGGCCCGAATTATTATAAGAAACTCTTT. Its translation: CATWDGPNYYKKLF.

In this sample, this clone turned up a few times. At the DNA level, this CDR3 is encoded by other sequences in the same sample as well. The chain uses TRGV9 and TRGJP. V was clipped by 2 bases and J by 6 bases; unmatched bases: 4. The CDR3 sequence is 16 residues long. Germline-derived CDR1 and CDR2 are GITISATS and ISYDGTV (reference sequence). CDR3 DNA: TGTGCCTTGTGGGAGGCGGCAGAGTTGGGCAAAAAAATCAAGGTATTT. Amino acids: CALWEAAELGKKIKVF.

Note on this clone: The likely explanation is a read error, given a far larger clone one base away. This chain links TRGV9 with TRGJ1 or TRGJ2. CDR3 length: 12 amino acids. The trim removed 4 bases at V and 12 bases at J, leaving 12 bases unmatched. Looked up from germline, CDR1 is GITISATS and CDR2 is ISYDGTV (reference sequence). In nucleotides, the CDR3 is TGTGCCTTGTGGGACCCTGTACGTCGGAAACTCTTT. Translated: CALWDPVRRKLF.

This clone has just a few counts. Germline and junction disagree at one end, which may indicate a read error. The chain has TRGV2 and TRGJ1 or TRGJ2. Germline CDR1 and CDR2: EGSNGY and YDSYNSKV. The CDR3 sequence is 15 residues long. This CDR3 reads CATWDGLPYYYKKLF. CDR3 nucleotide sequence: TGCGCCACCTGGGACGGGCTCCCCTATTATTATAAGAAACTCTTT.

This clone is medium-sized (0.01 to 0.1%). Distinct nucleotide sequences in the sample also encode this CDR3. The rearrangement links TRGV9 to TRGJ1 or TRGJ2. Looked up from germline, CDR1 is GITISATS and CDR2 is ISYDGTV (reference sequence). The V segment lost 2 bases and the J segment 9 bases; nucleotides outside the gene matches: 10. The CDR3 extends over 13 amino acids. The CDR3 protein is CALWEADHFKKLF. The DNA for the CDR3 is TGTGCCTTGTGGGAGGCGGACCACTTTAAGAAACTCTTT.

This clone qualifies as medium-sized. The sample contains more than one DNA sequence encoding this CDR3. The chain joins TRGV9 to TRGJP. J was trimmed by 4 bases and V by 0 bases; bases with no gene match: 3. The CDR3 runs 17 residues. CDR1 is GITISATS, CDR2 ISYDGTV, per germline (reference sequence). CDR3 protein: CALWEVPQELGKKIKVF. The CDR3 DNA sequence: TGTGCCTTGTGGGAGGTGCCACAAGAGTTGGGCAAAAAAATCAAGGTATTT.